This TCR beta chain stems from a study of CD8 T cells in ankylosing spondylitis. Whole-study findings and limits: Some motif variants had been reported before (in reactive arthritis synovial fluid and blood). Disease-linked clones were reportedly significantly enriched in matched ankylosing spondylitis synovial fluid. What appeared characteristic of ankylosing spondylitis blood was a TCR beta motif of eight highly homologous variants.

CDR1 SGHTA and CDR2 FQGNSA come from the germline V gene. This CDR3 contains 14 residues. Using quantitative 5'-RACE with molecular barcodes, the authors made TCR beta libraries. TCRdb re-analysed the 5' RACE reads in MiXCR, keeping a single row per CDR3 protein. The sample consists of 240,000 or so distinct CDR3 sequences, around a tenth of them appearing once. Note on this clonotype: The antigen remains undetermined. A junction boundary mismatches the germline segment, possibly from a read error.

This clonotype was sampled from a male donor with ankylosing spondylitis or in good health (not recorded which). The source material was blood, either unsorted or a sorted T cell fraction (not recorded which). The rearrangement uses TRBV7-2 and TRBJ1-5, with TRBD1 matching over 7 bases. The CDR3 sequence is CATSQYRGNQPQHF. Written as DNA, the CDR3 is TGTGCCACCAGCCAATACAGGGGAAATCAGCCCCAGCATTTT. Full variable domain (missing parts from reference TRBV7-2 and TRBJ1-5): GAGVSQSPSNKVTEKGKDVELRCDPISGHTALYWYRQSLGQGLEFLIYFQGNSAPDKSGLPSDRFSAERTGGSVSTLTIQRTQQEDSAVYLCATSQYRGNQPQHFGDGTRLSIL.